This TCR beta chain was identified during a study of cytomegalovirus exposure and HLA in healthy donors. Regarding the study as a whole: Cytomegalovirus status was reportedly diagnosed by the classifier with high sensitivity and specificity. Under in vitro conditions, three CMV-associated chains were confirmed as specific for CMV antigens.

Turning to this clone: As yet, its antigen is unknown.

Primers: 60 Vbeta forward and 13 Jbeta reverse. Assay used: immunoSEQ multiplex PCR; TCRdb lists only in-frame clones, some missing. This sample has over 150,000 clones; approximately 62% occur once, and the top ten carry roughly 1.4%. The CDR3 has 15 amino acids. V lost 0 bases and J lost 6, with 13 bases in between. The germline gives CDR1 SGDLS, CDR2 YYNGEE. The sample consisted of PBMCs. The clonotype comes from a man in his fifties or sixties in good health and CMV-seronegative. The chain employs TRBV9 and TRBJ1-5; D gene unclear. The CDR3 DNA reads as TGTGCCAGCAGCGTAGCGGACTTACCATCTCAGCCCCAGCATTTT. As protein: CASSVADLPSQPQHF.